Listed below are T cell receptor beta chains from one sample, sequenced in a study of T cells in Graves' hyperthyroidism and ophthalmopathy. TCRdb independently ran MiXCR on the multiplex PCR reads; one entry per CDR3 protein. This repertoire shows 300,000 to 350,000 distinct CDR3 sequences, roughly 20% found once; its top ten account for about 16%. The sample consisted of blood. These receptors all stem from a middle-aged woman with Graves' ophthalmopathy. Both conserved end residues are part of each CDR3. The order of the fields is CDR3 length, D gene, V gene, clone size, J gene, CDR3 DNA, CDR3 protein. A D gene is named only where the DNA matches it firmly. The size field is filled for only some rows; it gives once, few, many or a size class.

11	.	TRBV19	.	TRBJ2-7	TGTGCCAGTGATGACGGATACGAGCAGTACTTC	CASDDGYEQYF
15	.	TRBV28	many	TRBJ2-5	TGTGCCAGCAGTTCCGCCGGGGGGCCGTGGGAGACCCAGTACTTC	CASSSAGGPWETQYF
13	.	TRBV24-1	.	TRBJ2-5	TGTGCCACCGGGGACGTTAGAGTAGAGACCCAGTACTTC	CATGDVRVETQYF
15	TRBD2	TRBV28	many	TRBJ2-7	TGTGCCAGCAGGGAGAGCGGGAGACTTTTGTACGAGCAGTACTTC	CASRESGRLLYEQYF
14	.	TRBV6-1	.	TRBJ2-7	TGTGCCAGCAGTGAAGTCGGGGCGGTGGGTGAGCAGTACTTC	CASSEVGAVGEQYF
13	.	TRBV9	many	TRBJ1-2	TGTGCCAGCACCAACGACAGCTACGATGGCTACACCTTC	CASTNDSYDGYTF
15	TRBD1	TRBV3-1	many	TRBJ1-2	TGTGCCAGCGCCAGGGGGACAGGGGAGAGCTATGGCTACACCTTC	CASARGTGESYGYTF
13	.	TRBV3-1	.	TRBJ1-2	TGTGCCAGCAGCCCGGACACTTTCTATGGCTACACCTTC	CASSPDTFYGYTF
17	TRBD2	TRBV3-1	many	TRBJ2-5	TGTGCCAGCAGTCGGACTAGCGGGAGGGCGGCGCAAGAGACCCAGTACTTC	CASSRTSGRAAQETQYF
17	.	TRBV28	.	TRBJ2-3	TGTGCCAGCAGTTTACTAGGGCGGCGGATAGTCGTGTATACGCAGTATTTT	CASSLLGRRIVVYTQYF
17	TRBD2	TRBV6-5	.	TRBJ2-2	TGTGCCAGCAGTTACTCGTCCGGCGGGAGCAACACCGGGGAGCTGTTTTTT	CASSYSSGGSNTGELFF
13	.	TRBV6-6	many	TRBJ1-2	TGTGCCAGCAGGACCACAGGGACGGATGGCTACACCTTC	CASRTTGTDGYTF
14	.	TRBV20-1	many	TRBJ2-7	TGCAGTGCTAGTTTTTGGGGCAGCGGCTACGAGCAGTACTTC	CSASFWGSGYEQYF
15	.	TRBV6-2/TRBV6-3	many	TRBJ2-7	TGTGCCAGCAGTTACACGTGGACACTTACCTACGAGCAGTACTTC	CASSYTWTLTYEQYF
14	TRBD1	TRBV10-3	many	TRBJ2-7	TGTGCCATCAGTTCAGGGACAGCGGAATACGAGCAGTACTTC	CAISSGTAEYEQYF
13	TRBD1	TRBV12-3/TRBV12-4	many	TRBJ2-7	TGTGCCAGCCGTTGGACAGGGAGCTACGAGCAGTACTTC	CASRWTGSYEQYF
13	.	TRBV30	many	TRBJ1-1	TGTGCCTGGAGTATCAGGGGCGGCACTGAAGCTTTCTTT	CAWSIRGGTEAFF
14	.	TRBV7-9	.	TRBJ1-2	TGTGCCAGCAGCCCGCCCTGGAGAGGCTATGGCTACACCTTC	CASSPPWRGYGYTF
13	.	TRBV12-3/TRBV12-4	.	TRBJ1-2	TGTGCCAGCAGTAGCCCGTGGAACTATGGCTACACCTTC	CASSSPWNYGYTF
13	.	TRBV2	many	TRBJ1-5	TGTGCCACCACAGGGTTCAGCAATCAGCCCCAGCATTTT	CATTGFSNQPQHF
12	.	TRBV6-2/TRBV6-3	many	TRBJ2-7	TGTGCCAGCAGTTACCCCAGAACCGAGCAGTACTTC	CASSYPRTEQYF
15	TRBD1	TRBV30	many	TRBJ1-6	TGTGCCTGGAGCGGACCGGGACAGGGGACCCCACCCCTCCACTTT	CAWSGPGQGTPPLHF
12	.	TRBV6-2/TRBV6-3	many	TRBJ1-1	TGTGCCAGCAGTTACGATGACACTGAAGCTTTCTTT	CASSYDDTEAFF
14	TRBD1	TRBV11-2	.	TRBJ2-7	TGTGCCAGCACCTCGTCGCAGGGGGCAGGCGAGCAGTACTTC	CASTSSQGAGEQYF
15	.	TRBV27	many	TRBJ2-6	TGTGCCAGCCAACAGGGGGGGAGCGGGGCCAACGTCCTGACTTTC	CASQQGGSGANVLTF
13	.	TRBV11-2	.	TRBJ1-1	TGTGCCAGCAGCGTGAGGGCGAACACTGAAGCTTTCTTT	CASSVRANTEAFF
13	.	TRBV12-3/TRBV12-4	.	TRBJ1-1	TGTGCCAGCAGACTCAGAGCGAACACTGAAGCTTTCTTT	CASRLRANTEAFF
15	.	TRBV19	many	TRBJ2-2	TGTGCCAGTAGTATGCGGGGAGACGTTCCCGGGGAGCTGTTTTTT	CASSMRGDVPGELFF
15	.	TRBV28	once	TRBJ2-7	TGTGCCAGCAGTTTACCCGACAGCAGCTCCTACGAGCAGTACTTC	CASSLPDSSSYEQYF
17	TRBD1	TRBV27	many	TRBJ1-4	TGTGCCAGCAGTCCCAGGGGACAGGGGGCGTCTAATGAAAAACTGTTTTTT	CASSPRGQGASNEKLFF
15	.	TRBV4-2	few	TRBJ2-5	TGTGCCAGCAGCCAAAGGGTAGCGAGTCAAGAGACCCAGTACTTC	CASSQRVASQETQYF
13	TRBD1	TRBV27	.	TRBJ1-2	TGTGCCAGCAGGGTCGGGACAGACTATGGCTACACCTTC	CASRVGTDYGYTF